This T cell receptor beta chain came from a study of blood T cell repertoires in COVID-19 (dated by TCRdb to the early 2020s). General notes on the study: Samples from collaborators originated in the United States, Italy and Spain and spanned both the acute and convalescent phases of COVID-19. The material from the prospective study consisted of cDNA or gDNA derived from T cells, B-cell-depleted T cells, or PBMCs. The dataset comprised deeply sampled blood TCRbeta repertoires from subjects exposed to, actively infected with, or recovered from COVID-19. The repertoires were released in a freely available public database meant as a resource for research on the immune response to SARS-CoV-2. The samples were drawn from two sources: the first 160 participants of the ongoing ImmuneRACE study, and 1,000 to 1,500 subjects contributed by 6 global collaborators. A de-identified subject ID, COVID-19 status, age in years and sex were almost always included in the sample metadata. Where available, HLA class I and class II types were obtained from metadata supplied by the sample provider rather than from assay-based typing.

Enrolling through a virtual design, the prospective study's participants ranged in age from roughly 18 to 100 years and lived across 24 United States geographic areas. In the prospective study, participants were assigned to cohorts based on the clinical history participants reported in a screening survey and a study questionnaire. Recovered participants in ImmuneRACE Cohort 3 were defined as having two consecutive negative NP/OP PCR tests, clearance from a healthcare professional, or resolution of symptoms. Each participant in the prospective study had whole blood, serum and a nasopharyngeal or oropharyngeal swab collected by mobile phlebotomists. Participants in the prospective study had the option to provide additional blood draws and questionnaires over a roughly 2-month period. Before DNA extraction, blood samples from the prospective study were shipped at room temperature or frozen. This clone has only one observation. What this receptor recognizes is not known. Per-base quality was not reported, and no clone a single base away is much larger than it.

What the work shows at the level of the full study, not this receptor alone: How much clinical and demographic metadata was included differed by source and by participant, and the metadata was provided uncurated.

The trim is 4 bases for V and 0 bases for J, with a gap of 9 bases between the germline ends. Taken from the germline V gene, the CDR1 and CDR2 loops are SGDLS and YYNGEE. The CDR3 holds 14 amino acids from the cysteine to the phenylalanine. CDR3 DNA is the only sequence kept; it has 42 bases, read in frame from the first base. TCRbeta CDR3 regions were amplified from genomic DNA using the immunoSEQ Assay, a bias-controlled multiplex PCR. The authors' pipeline ran thus. Within the assay, amplification of reference gene primers was used to estimate how many nucleated cells each sample contained. To quantify the absolute abundance of each unique TCRbeta CDR3 rearrangement, sequence reads were collapsed and filtered. For each sample, productive Simpson clonality was calculated by taking the square root of Simpson's diversity index across productive rearrangements. The table comes from immuneACCESS by way of TCRdb, which keeps in-frame sequences with V and J called. Part of the clones is missing from these tables; in studies checked, under half for an unresolved V gene and the rest for unknown reasons. Clone size and the V and J calls come from that table; the DNA yielded D and trimming. Within this sample are more than 110,000 clones, with around 82% of them counted one time only. Of the sample, approximately 6% is held by the ten largest clones.

Recombination linked TRBV9 to TRBJ2-3; the D region possibly corresponds to TRBD2 (6 bases align). The receptor was derived from a woman between 45 and 65 years old who had recovered from COVID-19. The sample was PBMCs or T cells enriched from blood (not recorded which). The nucleotide sequence reads as follows: TGTGCCAGCAGCACTGGGGGGAGCACAGATACGCAGTATTTT. This translates into CASSTGGSTDTQYF.